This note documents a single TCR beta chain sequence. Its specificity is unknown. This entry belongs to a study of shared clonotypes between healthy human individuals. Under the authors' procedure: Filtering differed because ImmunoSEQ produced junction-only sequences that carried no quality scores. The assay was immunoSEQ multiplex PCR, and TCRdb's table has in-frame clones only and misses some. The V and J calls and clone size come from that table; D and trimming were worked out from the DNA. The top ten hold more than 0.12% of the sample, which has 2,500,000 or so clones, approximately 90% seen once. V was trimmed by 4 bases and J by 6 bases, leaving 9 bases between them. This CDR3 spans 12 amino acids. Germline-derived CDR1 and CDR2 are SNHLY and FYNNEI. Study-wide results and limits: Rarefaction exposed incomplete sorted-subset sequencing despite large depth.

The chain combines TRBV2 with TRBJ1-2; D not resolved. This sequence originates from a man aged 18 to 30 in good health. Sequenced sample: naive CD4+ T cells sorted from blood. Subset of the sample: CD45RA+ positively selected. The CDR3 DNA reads TGTGCCAGCAGTGGTCGATTGGATGGCTACACCTTC. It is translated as CASSGRLDGYTF.